The clone carrying this TCR beta chain was seen a single time. The antigen remains undetermined. A second PCR of 7 to 11 cycles used a sample-barcoded 5' primer and a J-beta primer mix. Each cDNA molecule was tagged by a template-switch adaptor that had 12 random nucleotides. MiXCR, run by TCRdb on the 5' RACE reads, gives a single entry per CDR3 protein. The sample shows about 1.1 million distinct CDR3 sequences, 35% to 45% of them seen only once. This sample is drawn from a study of blood T cells in healthy people across ages. For the study at large: Through template switching, about one barcoded beta molecule was captured per two T cells, as measured in model experiments.

Whole-study findings and limits: Reliance upon unsorted PBMCs precluded definitive naive versus antigen-experienced comparison.

Donors gave around 9.8 milliliters of peripheral blood apiece. CDR1 MNHNY and CDR2 SVGAGI come from the germline V gene (reference sequence). Trimming took 2 bases from V and 4 from J, leaving 12 bases between them. The CDR3 loop spans 15 amino acids. The clonotype originates from a man in his late teens or twenties in good health. The chain combines TRBV6-6 with TRBJ1-5; D gene unclear. The material sequenced was blood. CDR3 sequence (DNA): TGTGCCAGCAGTTACGCAGGCGGGCGAAATCAGCCCCAGCATTTT. Its protein is CASSYAGGRNQPQHF.